This is a list of T cell receptor beta chains from one sample in a study of T-cell reconstitution after alpha-beta-depleted transplantation in children. TCRdb reprocessed the PCR reads via MiXCR and lists one record per CDR3 protein. The sample carries 500,000 to 750,000 distinct CDR3 sequences, 25% to 30% recorded once. The starting material was PBMCs, obtained before TCRalphabeta/CD19-depleted stem cell transplant. These receptors came from a boy under three years old with Wiskott-Aldrich syndrome, due to receive a stem cell transplant. The CDR3 runs from the conserved cysteine through the conserved F or W. The D gene is left open where the match is weak. Clone size appears in some rows only: once, few, many, or a class for an expanded clone.

TRBV5-1	few	TRBJ2-7	NA	TGCGCCAGCGCCCTTGGAGTAGCGGCCTACGAGCAGTACTTC	CASALGVAAYEQYF
TRBV5-5	few	TRBJ2-1	TRBD2	TGTGCCAGCAGCCCTTACAGACTAGCGGGGAATGAGCAGTTCTTC	CASSPYRLAGNEQFF
TRBV5-1	NA	TRBJ2-3	TRBD2	TGCGCCAGCAGCTTGAGTGGTAGCGGGAACACAGATACGCAGTATTTT	CASSLSGSGNTDTQYF
TRBV5-5	NA	TRBJ2-7	NA	TGTGCCAGCAGCTTGAACGAGTACGAGCAGTACTTC	CASSLNEYEQYF
TRBV11-2	NA	TRBJ1-2	NA	TGTGCCAGCAGCCCTACAGGGATCGGCTATGGCTACACCTTC	CASSPTGIGYGYTF
TRBV29-1	NA	TRBJ2-7	NA	TGCAGCGTTGAAGGAGCAGGGGGGTGGTACGAGCAGTACTTC	CSVEGAGGWYEQYF
TRBV18	NA	TRBJ2-7	TRBD2	TGTGCCAGCTCAGGAGGGCTAGCGGGATCCTACGAGCAGTACTTC	CASSGGLAGSYEQYF
TRBV3-1	NA	TRBJ2-5	TRBD2	TGTGCCAGCAGCCAAGTTAGCGGGAGAGGAGAGACCCAGTACTTC	CASSQVSGRGETQYF
TRBV5-1	few	TRBJ2-1	NA	TGCGCCAGCAGCTTGGGGTCAGCGAACAATGAGCAGTTCTTC	CASSLGSANNEQFF
TRBV5-2	NA	TRBJ1-5	NA	TGTGCCAGCTGCCCGTTCCAGGGGGACAGGGGGCAACAGCCCCAGCATTTT	CASCPFQGDRGQQPQHF
TRBV7-2	NA	TRBJ2-1	TRBD2	TGTGCCAGCAGCTTGTTGACTAGCGGTTTTTACAATGAGCAGTTCTTC	CASSLLTSGFYNEQFF
TRBV10-2	few	TRBJ2-2	NA	TGCGCCGGGGGAAGGGTGGTCAACACCGGGGAGCTGTTTTTT	CAGGRVVNTGELFF
TRBV6-1	few	TRBJ2-7	TRBD1	TGTGCCAGCGGGGACAGGGGACGGTCCTACGAGCAGTACTTC	CASGDRGRSYEQYF
TRBV3-1	few	TRBJ1-5	NA	TGTGCCAGCAGCCAGGGGCGGGCCCCAAATCAGCCCCAGCATTTT	CASSQGRAPNQPQHF
TRBV20-1	few	TRBJ1-3	TRBD1	TGCAGTGCTCAACGTCCCGGGACAGGTTTAAGACCTGGAAACACCATATATTTT	CSAQRPGTGLRPGNTIYF
TRBV10-1	few	TRBJ2-2	TRBD1	TGCGCCAGCATAATTTACGATGACAGGGGGCTCGTCGGGGAGCTGTTTTTT	CASIIYDDRGLVGELFF
TRBV5-1	few	TRBJ1-4	TRBD1	TGCGCCAGCAGCTTGGTCGGCAGGGGGCGTGATGAAAAACTGTTTTTT	CASSLVGRGRDEKLFF
TRBV20-1	many	TRBJ1-5	NA	TGCAGTGCTAGAGATCTTAGCAGGGGAGAGGGACAGCCCCAGCATTTT	CSARDLSRGEGQPQHF